Listed here are 30 T cell receptor beta chains from one sample, sequenced in a study of blood T cell repertoires in COVID-19. Assay: immunoSEQ multiplex PCR; the TCRdb copy retains only in-frame clones and omits some. Among roughly 100,000 clones listed, 92% were seen once. What was sequenced was peripheral blood. Receptor source: a woman aged 45-65 years with COVID-19, enrolled during active disease.

V usage is TRBV27 and J usage is TRBJ1-2; 7 positions match TRBD1. The CDR3 consists of 15 residues. V lost 5 bases to trimming and J lost 8 bases; unmatched junction nucleotides: 14. Germline values: CDR1 MNHEY, CDR2 SMNVEV (reference sequence). The CDR3 protein is CASSKRATGTGGYTF. Written as DNA, the CDR3 is TGTGCCAGCAGTAAAAGGGCGACAGGGACGGGGGGCTACACCTTC.

This chain uses TRBV3-1 (or the pseudogene TRBV3-2) with TRBJ1-2, with D uncertain. This CDR3 comprises 12 residues. CDR1 LGHDT and CDR2 YNNKEL come from the germline V gene (reference sequence). V shed 2 bases and J shed 8 bases, with 9 bases lying between them. CDR3 protein: CASSQRVSGYTF. The CDR3 DNA follows: TGTGCCAGCAGCCAAAGAGTAAGCGGCTACACCTTC.

The chain couples TRBV7-8 to TRBJ2-5; 7 bases agree with TRBD2. This CDR3 has 15 residues. V lost 5 bases, J lost 4 bases, and 10 bases stayed unmatched. Germline assignment: CDR1 SGHVS and CDR2 FQNEAQ. The CDR3 loop is CASSIGRGRGETQYF. In DNA form, the CDR3 reads TGTGCCAGCAGCATCGGGAGAGGGAGGGGAGAGACCCAGTACTTC.

This clone was picked up one time. This chain uses TRBV2 with TRBJ1-2; 7 bases match TRBD1. Germline trimming cut 1 base from V and 4 bases from J; bases unmatched to any gene: 3. This CDR3 spans 14 amino acids. Germline CDR1 is SNHLY and CDR2 is FYNNEI. The CDR3 DNA follows: TGTGCCAGCAGTGAAGAAACAGGGGCCTATGGCTACACCTTC. This codes for CASSEETGAYGYTF.

The chain couples TRBV3-1 (or the pseudogene TRBV3-2) to TRBJ1-2; 8 bases fit TRBD1. Germline CDR1 and CDR2: LGHDT and YNNKEL (reference sequence). V trimming: 1 base; J trimming: 1 base; junction bases outside the gene matches: 8. The CDR3 length is 17 residues. CDR3 sequence reads: CASSQGQGHNFNYGYTF. CDR3 DNA sequence: TGTGCCAGCAGCCAAGGACAGGGGCACAACTTTAACTATGGCTACACCTTC.

The rearrangement links TRBV6-1 to TRBJ2-3, with TRBD1 matching 8 bases. In germline, CDR1 is MNHNS, CDR2 SASEGT. The trim removed 4 bases at V and 4 bases at J, leaving 10 bases unmatched. This CDR3 has 16 residues. CDR3 coding DNA: TGTGCCAGCAGTGGGCCGGACAGGGAAGAGGCAGATACGCAGTATTTT. This translates into CASSGPDREEADTQYF.

The V gene is TRBV5-1, the J gene TRBJ1-2; D might be TRBD1 (5 bases). This CDR3 spans 13 amino acids. Deletions cut 4 bases from V and 8 bases from J, with 15 bases between. Germline CDR1 reads SGHRS; CDR2 reads YFSETQ. The CDR3 DNA follows: TGCGCCAGCAGCCCGGGGGGGATCCCGGGCTACACCTTC. Amino acids: CASSPGGIPGYTF. Complete variable domain (other parts from reference TRBV5-1 and TRBJ1-2): KAGVTQTPRYLIKTRGQQVTLSCSPISGHRSVSWYQQTPGQGLQFLFEYFSETQRNKGNFPGRFSGRQFSNSRSEMNVSTLELGDSALYLCASSPGGIPGYTFGSGTRLTVV.

The V call is TRBV11-2, the J call TRBJ1-2; 7 bases align to TRBD1. V shed 6 bases, J shed 3 bases, and the junction held 13 bases outside the gene matches. The CDR3 spans 16 residues. Germline V gene data show CDR1 as SGHAT and CDR2 as FQNNGV. The CDR3 nucleotides are TGTGCCAGCAGGTCGGCGAGGGGGCAGGGTCACTATGGCTACACCTTC. Translating it yields CASRSARGQGHYGYTF.

The genes are TRBV11-2 and TRBJ2-2, with a possible D match to TRBD2 (6 bases). The CDR3 runs 16 residues. V lost 5 bases and J lost 6, with 19 bases in between. CDR1 and CDR2 (germline): SGHAT, FQNNGV. This chain's CDR3 is CASSQLTISGAGELFF. CDR3 nucleotide sequence: TGTGCCAGCAGCCAGCTTACCATATCGGGGGCCGGGGAGCTGTTTTTT.

V and J are TRBV28 and TRBJ1-2; D might be TRBD1 (5 bases). Per germline, CDR1 MDHEN and CDR2 SYDVKM. The CDR3 spans 14 residues. The V and J ends lost 6 bases and 1 base respectively, with 12 bases between them. CDR3 sequence (DNA): TGTGCCAGCAGGCCCGGGGGACTTAACTATGGCTACACCTTC. This translates into CASRPGGLNYGYTF.

V gene TRBV5-1 combines with J gene TRBJ2-1; possible D gene TRBD2, 6 bases. CDR1 SGHRS and CDR2 YFSETQ come from the germline V gene. There are 15 residues in the CDR3. V was trimmed by 5 bases and J by 2 bases, leaving 14 bases between them. CDR3: CASRSGTQTYNEQFF. DNA for the CDR3: TGCGCCAGCAGGTCCGGGACTCAAACCTACAATGAGCAGTTCTTC.

The chain uses TRBV5-5 and TRBJ1-3; TRBD1 is a possible D gene (5 bases). This CDR3 spans 15 amino acids. Trimming pared 3 bases from V and 2 bases from J, leaving 12 bases between. Germline V CDR1 and CDR2: SGHKS, YYEKEE (reference sequence). As DNA, the CDR3 is TGTGCCAGCAGCTCCCGGGGGATTACTGGAAACACCATATATTTT. It encodes CASSSRGITGNTIYF.

The J gene is TRBJ1-1, the V gene TRBV7-9; D ambiguous. V was cut by 1 base and J by 1 base, with 7 bases left in between. This CDR3 has 14 amino acids. Germline loops: CDR1 SEHNR, CDR2 FQNEAQ (reference sequence). The CDR3 DNA is TGTGCCAGCAGCTTAGTAGCGGGGAACACTGAAGCTTTCTTT. Its translation: CASSLVAGNTEAFF.

The V and J genes are TRBV9 and TRBJ1-4; D is unresolved. CDR3 length: 15 residues. Germline V gives CDR1 SGDLS, CDR2 YYNGEE. V lost 3 bases and J 13 bases, leaving 22 bases between the germline ends. CDR3 coding DNA: TGTGCCAGCAGCGACAACGCTGTACCGCGACGAGGACTGTTTTTT. It translates to CASSDNAVPRRGLFF.

The V gene is TRBV6-1, the J gene TRBJ2-2; 11 bases are a match to TRBD1. The CDR3 is 16 residues long. V shed 3 bases and J 6 bases; nucleotides not matched to a gene: 6. Germline lookup yields CDR1 MNHNS and CDR2 SASEGT. The CDR3 loop reads CASSDGDRGNSGELFF. The CDR3 nucleotides read TGTGCCAGCAGTGACGGGGACAGGGGGAATTCCGGGGAGCTGTTTTTT.

This rearrangement joins TRBV6-1 to TRBJ1-6, with unresolved D. This CDR3 region has 14 residues. V lost 3 bases and J lost 9, with 12 bases in between. Germline assignment: CDR1 MNHNS and CDR2 SASEGT. The CDR3 here is CASSEQDFGSPLHF. In DNA form, the CDR3 reads TGTGCCAGCAGTGAGCAAGATTTCGGTTCACCCCTCCACTTT.

The chain carries TRBV12-3 or TRBV12-4 and TRBJ1-2, with TRBD1 matching 7 bases. The CDR3 covers 13 residues. V lost 1 base, J lost 4 bases, and 0 bases stayed unmatched. The CDR3 loop reads CASSLGDSYGYTF. The CDR3 nucleotides read TGTGCCAGCAGTTTAGGGGACAGCTATGGCTACACCTTC.

This chain uses TRBV24-1 with TRBJ2-3; D not resolved. The CDR3 is 18 residues long. Per germline, CDR1 KGHDR and CDR2 SFDVKD. Trimming stripped 0 bases from V and 0 bases from J, with 15 bases between. CDR3 in amino acids: CATSDLDTTDLSTDTQYF. DNA of the CDR3: TGTGCCACCAGTGATTTGGACACCACAGACCTTAGCACAGATACGCAGTATTTT.

V is TRBV28 and J is TRBJ2-7, with 8 bases that match TRBD1. V lost 3 bases, J lost 5 bases, and 6 bases stayed unmatched. Germline V gene data show CDR1 as MDHEN and CDR2 as SYDVKM. The length of the CDR3 is 14 residues. The CDR3 bases are TGTGCCAGCAGTTTCAGGGACAGGTACCACGAGCAGTACGTC. It translates to CASSFRDRYHEQYV.

In this sample, this clone turned up many times. The gene calls are TRBV11-2 and TRBJ2-1; TRBD2 matches 7 bases. The germline V gene has CDR1 SGHAT and CDR2 FQNNGV. The CDR3 contains 18 residues. With V trimmed by 1 base and J by 0 bases, 9 bases remained unmatched. This chain's CDR3 is CASSLGYKTSSSYNEQFF. Here the CDR3 DNA reads TGTGCCAGCAGCTTAGGCTATAAGACTAGCAGCTCCTACAATGAGCAGTTCTTC.

This CDR3 is CASLLQGTGELFF. For the CDR3, the DNA is TGTGCCAGCCTATTACAGGGTACCGGGGAGCTGTTTTTT. The chain has TRBV28 and TRBJ2-2; D perhaps matches TRBD1 (6 bases). From germline, CDR1 is MDHEN and CDR2 SYDVKM. This CDR3 region has 13 residues. Trimming removed 8 bases at V and 5 bases at J, with 12 bases between.

This sequence joins TRBV13 and TRBJ2-3; D is possibly TRBD1 (6 bases). The V gene's germline CDR1 is PRHDT and CDR2 FYEKMQ (reference sequence). The CDR3 has 15 amino acids. V was clipped by 5 bases and J by 3 bases, with 15 bases between them. The CDR3 bases are TGTGCCAGCAGCCGATTCGACGGGACAACAGATACGCAGTATTTT. It specifies CASSRFDGTTDTQYF.

The rearrangement joins TRBV12-5 to TRBJ1-3; 7 nucleotides agree with TRBD1. CDR1 is LGHNT and CDR2 is FRNRAP in the germline V gene. This CDR3 has 17 amino acids. The V segment lost 1 base and the J segment 3 bases; nucleotides outside the gene matches: 9. In DNA, the CDR3 is TGTGCTAGTGGTTTGGCTACAGGGGTGTCTTATGGAAACACCATATATTTT. Residues: CASGLATGVSYGNTIYF.

The rearrangement joins TRBV12-2 to TRBJ1-1; TRBD1 reflects the table's D call only, with no check against the DNA. TRBV12-2 corresponds to a pseudogene. The CDR3 is 15 amino acids. This CDR3 is CASPWDRSPNTEAFF. CDR3 DNA sequence: TGTGCAAGTCCCTGGGACAGGAGCCCGAACACTGAAGCTTTCTTT.

V gene TRBV7-9 combines with J gene TRBJ2-2; maybe TRBD1 (5 bases). Germline CDR1 reads SEHNR; CDR2 reads FQNEAQ (reference sequence). The CDR3 runs to 15 residues. Trimming removed 7 bases at V and 0 bases at J, with 12 bases between. CDR3 amino acids: CASTKRQSNTGELFF. CDR3 DNA: TGTGCCAGCACCAAACGACAGTCGAACACCGGGGAGCTGTTTTTT.

The chain employs TRBV19 and TRBJ1-1, with D possibly matching TRBD1 (5 bases). The V and J ends lost 6 bases and 6 bases respectively, with 17 bases between them. Per the germline V gene, CDR1 is LNHDA and CDR2 is SQIVND (reference sequence). The CDR3 is made up of 14 amino acids. CDR3 loop: CASRPRGGSAEAFF. CDR3 DNA sequence: TGTGCCAGTAGACCTAGGGGAGGGTCGGCTGAAGCTTTCTTT.

This chain uses TRBV19 with TRBJ2-2; TRBD1 is a possible D gene (6 bases). The CDR3 sequence is 14 residues long. Germline V gene lookup returns CDR1 LNHDA and CDR2 SQIVND (reference sequence). Trimming shortened V by 7 bases and J by 6 bases, and 15 bases separated the two germline ends. The DNA of the CDR3 is TGTGCCAGTACCCTAACAGGGCTGGCCGGGGAGCTGTTTTTT. Protein product: CASTLTGLAGELFF.

The chain recombines TRBV20-1 with TRBJ2-3; D remains unclear. This CDR3 has 11 amino acids. From germline, CDR1 is DFQATT and CDR2 SNEGSKA (reference sequence). V was cut by 6 bases and J by 6 bases, with 10 bases left in between. The CDR3 region is CSATFEDTQYF. For the CDR3, the DNA is TGCAGTGCAACCTTCGAGGATACGCAGTATTTT.

The chain joins TRBV12-5 to TRBJ1-1; tentative D call: TRBD1 (5 bases). Germline V gives CDR1 LGHNT, CDR2 FRNRAP. V lost 0 bases and J lost 0, with 8 bases in between. The CDR3 sequence is 15 residues long. The CDR3 region has the DNA TGTGCTAGTGGTTTGGTACGGGGGATGAACACTGAAGCTTTCTTT. It translates to CASGLVRGMNTEAFF.

The chain joins TRBV6-5 to TRBJ2-7; D uncertain. Deletions cut 6 bases from V and 2 bases from J, with 11 bases between. CDR3 size: 13 residues. CDR1 is MNHEY, CDR2 SVGAGI, per germline. In nucleotides, the CDR3 is TGTGCCAGCAGCATGACATTTACCTACGAGCAGTACGTC. Encoded protein: CASSMTFTYEQYV.